This TCR beta chain was recovered during a study of T-cell memory formation after mild COVID-19. About the research overall: TCR clusters showed largely donor specificity.

V was pared by 6 bases and J by 3 bases, with 18 bases between. This CDR3 spans 17 amino acids. CDR1 MNHNY and CDR2 SVGAGI come from the germline V gene (reference sequence). TCRdb itself ran the 5' RACE reads through MiXCR, one entry per CDR3 protein. The data hold around 340,000 distinct CDR3 sequences, with approximately 15% observed a single time. This clonotype was seen only a few times. The V gene is TRBV6-6, the J gene TRBJ2-6; maybe TRBD2 (7 bases). Sequencing used PBMCs or a T cell subset sorted from them (not recorded which). The receptor was derived from a man aged 18 to 30 who had mild COVID-19 (a few samples of this study predate the infection). Cell type and time point are not known. The CDR3 bases are TGTGCCAGCAGGCCCTCGGGGGGCGCTTATGGGGCCAACGTCCTGACTTTC. Translation: CASRPSGGAYGANVLTF.